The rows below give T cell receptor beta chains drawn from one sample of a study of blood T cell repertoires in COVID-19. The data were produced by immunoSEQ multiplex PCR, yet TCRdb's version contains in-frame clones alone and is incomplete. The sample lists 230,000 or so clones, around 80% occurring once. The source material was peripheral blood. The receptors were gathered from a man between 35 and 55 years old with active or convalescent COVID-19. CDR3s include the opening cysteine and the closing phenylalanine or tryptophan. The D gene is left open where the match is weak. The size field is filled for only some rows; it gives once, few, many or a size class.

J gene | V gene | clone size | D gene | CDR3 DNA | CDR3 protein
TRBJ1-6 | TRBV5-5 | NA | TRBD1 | TGTGCCAGCAGCCGGGAGGGGACAGGGGTATCACCCCTCCACTTT | CASSREGTGVSPLHF
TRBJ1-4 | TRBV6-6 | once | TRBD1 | TGTGCCAGCAGTCCCCAAACTCAGGGGGCGGGAGAAAAACTGTTTTTT | CASSPQTQGAGEKLFF
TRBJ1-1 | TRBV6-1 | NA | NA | TGTGCCAGCAGTGAAGGCTGGCGGGGAAACACTGAAGCTTTCTTT | CASSEGWRGNTEAFF
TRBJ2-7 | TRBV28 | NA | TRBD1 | TGTGCCAGCAGTTCGTCAACAGGGGTAAGAGGCGAGCAGTACTTC | CASSSSTGVRGEQYF
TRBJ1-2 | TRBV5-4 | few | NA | TGTGCCAGCAGCCCACGGGGGGGGTCCCCCTATGGCTACACCTTC | CASSPRGGSPYGYTF
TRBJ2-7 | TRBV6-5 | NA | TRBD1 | TGTGCCAGCAGCAGGGACAGAGAATTCTACGAGCAGTACTTC | CASSRDREFYEQYF
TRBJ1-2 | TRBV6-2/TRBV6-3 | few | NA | TGTGCCAGCAGTTACAGAGCGGGCCCCGTTCATGGCTACACCTTC | CASSYRAGPVHGYTF
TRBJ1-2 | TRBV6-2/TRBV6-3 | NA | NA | TGTGCCAGCAGCCCCTCTCAGGGATCCCTCTATGGCTACACCTTC | CASSPSQGSLYGYTF
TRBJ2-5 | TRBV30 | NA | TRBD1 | TGTGCCTGGAGCAAAATCAAAGGGACAGGGGGGGAGACCCAGTACTTC | CAWSKIKGTGGETQYF
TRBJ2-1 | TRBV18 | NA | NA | TGTGCCAGCTCACCGGCCGGGAGCAATGAGCAGTTCTTC | CASSPAGSNEQFF
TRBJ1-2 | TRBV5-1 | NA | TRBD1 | TGCGCCAGCAGCTTGGTCCCGGGACAGGCTTATGGCTACACCTTC | CASSLVPGQAYGYTF
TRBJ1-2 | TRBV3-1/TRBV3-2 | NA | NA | TGTGCCAGCAGCCAAGACTCAATATTAGCGAATGGCTACACCTTC | CASSQDSILANGYTF
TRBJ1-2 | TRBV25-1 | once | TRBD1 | TGTGCCAGCACCGAGGGGGCCGGGCATGGCTACACCTTC | CASTEGAGHGYTF
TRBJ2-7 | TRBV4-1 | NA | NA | TGCGCCAGCAGCCAAGATCTACAGGGCCGGGGCGAGCAGTACTTC | CASSQDLQGRGEQYF
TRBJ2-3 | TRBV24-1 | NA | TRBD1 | TGTGCCACCAGCGGACAGGCCGGGCGTGATACGCAGTATTTT | CATSGQAGRDTQYF
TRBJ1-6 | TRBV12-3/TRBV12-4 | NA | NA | TGTGCCAGCAGTTTATCAGGGTCGCCACCCCTCCACTTT | CASSLSGSPPLHF
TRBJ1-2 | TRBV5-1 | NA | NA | TGCGCCAGCAGCAGGGTGGGGGCCAGGATCGACGGCTACACCTTC | CASSRVGARIDGYTF
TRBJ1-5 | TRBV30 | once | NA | TGTGCCTGGAATGGTGGTCCGGTGAGCAATCAGCCCCAGCATTTT | CAWNGGPVSNQPQHF
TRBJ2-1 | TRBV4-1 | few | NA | TGCGCCAGCAGCCAAGTGGGGAGCTCCTACAATGAGCAGTTCTTC | CASSQVGSSYNEQFF
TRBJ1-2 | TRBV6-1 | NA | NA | TGTGCCAGCAGTGAAGGGCAGGTGATCTATGGCTACACCTTC | CASSEGQVIYGYTF
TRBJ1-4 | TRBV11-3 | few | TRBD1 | TGTGCCAGCAGCCTTAGCGCCGGGACAGCTACTGAAAAACTGTTTTTT | CASSLSAGTATEKLFF
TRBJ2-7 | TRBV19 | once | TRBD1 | TGTGCCAGTAGTATGGTAGGGACAGGGACGTCCGAGCAGTACTTC | CASSMVGTGTSEQYF
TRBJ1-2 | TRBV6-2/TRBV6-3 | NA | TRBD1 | TGTGCCAGCAGTTCCTCGACAGGGTCCGGCTATGGCTACACCTTC | CASSSSTGSGYGYTF
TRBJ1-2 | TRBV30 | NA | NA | TGTGCCTGGAGTGTAGGGCAGGGGAACTATGGCTACACCTTC | CAWSVGQGNYGYTF
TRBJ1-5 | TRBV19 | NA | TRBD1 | TGTGCCAGTAGTGGGACAGCCTTTGGACAGCCCCAGCATTTT | CASSGTAFGQPQHF
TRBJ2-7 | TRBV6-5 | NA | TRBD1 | TGTGCCAGTATACCGGGACAGTCCTACGAGCAGTACTTC | CASIPGQSYEQYF
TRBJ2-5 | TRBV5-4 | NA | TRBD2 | TGTGCCAGCAGCTTGGCACCTAGCGGGGGGGCCGCAGAGACCCAGTACTTC | CASSLAPSGGAAETQYF
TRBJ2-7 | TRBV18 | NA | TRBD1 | TGTGCCAGCTCACCCTCGCTGGGACAGGGGACCTACGAGCAGTACTTC | CASSPSLGQGTYEQYF
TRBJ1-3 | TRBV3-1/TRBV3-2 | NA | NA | TGTGCCAGCAGCCAAGGTCATGGGAGGGGCTCAGACTCTGGAAACACCATATATTTT | CASSQGHGRGSDSGNTIYF
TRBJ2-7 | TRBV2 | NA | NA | TGTGCCAGCAGTGAAGAAGGGGCCTACCTTGCGGACCGATCCTACGAGCAGTACTTC | CASSEEGAYLADRSYEQYF
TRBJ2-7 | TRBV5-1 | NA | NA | TGCGCCAGCAGCTTAGGCCCAGGGCTACGGGACGAGCAGTACTTC | CASSLGPGLRDEQYF
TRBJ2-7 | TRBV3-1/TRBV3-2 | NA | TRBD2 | TGTGCCAGCAGCCAAGATTCTAGCGGGGGCCGAACCTACGAGCAGTACTTC | CASSQDSSGGRTYEQYF
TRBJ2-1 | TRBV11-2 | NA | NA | TGTGCCAGCAGCTTAGGGCCTCCCTCCTACAATGAGCAGTTCTTC | CASSLGPPSYNEQFF
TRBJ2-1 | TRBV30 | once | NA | TGTGCCTGGAGTGTCTCTGACAGTCGCCATCCGTTCTTC | CAWSVSDSRHPFF
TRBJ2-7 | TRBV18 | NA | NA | TGTGCCAGCTCACCACCGGGCAGCCTATCCTACGAGCAGTACTTC | CASSPPGSLSYEQYF
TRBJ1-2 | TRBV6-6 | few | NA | TGTGCCAGCAGTTACTCGGGAGGGACGATCTATGGCTACACCTTC | CASSYSGGTIYGYTF
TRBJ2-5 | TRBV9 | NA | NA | TGTGCCAGCAGCGTAGCCGCAGGCTCCGATGAGACCCAGTACTTC | CASSVAAGSDETQYF
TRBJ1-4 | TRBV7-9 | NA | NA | TGTGCCAGCAGCTTAGGGCCCAGACAGAATGAAAAACTGTTTTTT | CASSLGPRQNEKLFF
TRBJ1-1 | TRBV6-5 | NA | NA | TGTGCCAGCAGCCGGAGGGATTGGAACACTGAAGCTTTCTTT | CASSRRDWNTEAFF
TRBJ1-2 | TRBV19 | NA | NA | TGTGCCAGCAATCGACAGCCCGGGGGGTATGGCTACACCTTC | CASNRQPGGYGYTF
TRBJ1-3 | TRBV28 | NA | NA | TGTGCCAGCAGTTTCTTAACAGGGGGAAACACCATATATTTT | CASSFLTGGNTIYF
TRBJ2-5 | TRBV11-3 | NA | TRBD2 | TGTGCCAGCAGCTTAGGTCCTGGGACTAGCACTTACCAAGAGACCCAGTACTTC | CASSLGPGTSTYQETQYF
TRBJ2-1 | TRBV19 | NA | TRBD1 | TGTGCCAGTAGTATTACGGACAGGGCTGAGCAGTTCTTC | CASSITDRAEQFF
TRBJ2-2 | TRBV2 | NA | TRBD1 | TGTGCCAGCAGTTCTACCGGGACAGGGTACAGCGGGGAGCTGTTTTTT | CASSSTGTGYSGELFF
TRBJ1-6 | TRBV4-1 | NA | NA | TGCGCCAGCAGCCAAGGGGCAGCCAATAATTCACCCCTCCACTTT | CASSQGAANNSPLHF
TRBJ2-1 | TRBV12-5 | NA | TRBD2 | TGTGCTAGTGGTTTATCAGCGGGGGGGCCATACAATGAGCAGTTCTTC | CASGLSAGGPYNEQFF
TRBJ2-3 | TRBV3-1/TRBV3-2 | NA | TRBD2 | TGTGCCAGCAGCCCGCCGGGGGAGGCGGGAGGGCCGAGGGATACGCAGTATTTT | CASSPPGEAGGPRDTQYF
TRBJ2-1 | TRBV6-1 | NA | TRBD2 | TGTGCCAGCAGTGAAACTTGGACTAGCGGGAGGCACGTCTATTTCTTC | CASSETWTSGRHVYFF
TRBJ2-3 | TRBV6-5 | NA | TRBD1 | TGTGCCAGCATGACAGGGGGCGATACGCAGTATTTT | CASMTGGDTQYF
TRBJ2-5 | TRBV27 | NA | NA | TGTGCCAGCAGTCCATTTACGGGTTCTGGAGAGACCCAGTACTTC | CASSPFTGSGETQYF
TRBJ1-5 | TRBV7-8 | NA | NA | TGTGCCAGCAGCTTATTGGGGGGGGGCAATCAGCCCCAGCATTTT | CASSLLGGGNQPQHF
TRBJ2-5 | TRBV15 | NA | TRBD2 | TGTGCCACCAGCAGAGTAGGCGGTAGCGGGGGTGGGACCCAGTACTTC | CATSRVGGSGGGTQYF
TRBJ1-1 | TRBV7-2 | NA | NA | TGTGCCAGCAGCCCCGGACATTCGAACACTGAAGCTTTCTTT | CASSPGHSNTEAFF
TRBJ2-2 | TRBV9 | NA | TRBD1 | TGTGCCAGCAGCCGGACAGGGGACCGGGAGCTGTTTTTT | CASSRTGDRELFF
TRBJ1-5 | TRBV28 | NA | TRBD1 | TGTGCCAGCAGTCTCGTGACAGGGGAAGGCAATCAGCCCCAGCATTTT | CASSLVTGEGNQPQHF
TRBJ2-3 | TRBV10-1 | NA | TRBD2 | TGCGCCAGCAGCCCAGGACTAGCAGGAACAGATACGCAGTATTTT | CASSPGLAGTDTQYF